This T cell receptor (beta chain) was captured by sequencing in a study of Ad26.COV2.S vaccination and SARS-CoV-2 variants. TCRdb's table, derived via immunoSEQ multiplex PCR, lists solely in-frame clones and lacks some. The sample has about 680,000 clones, roughly 90% seen once. This clone was recorded a few times. Its antigen is undetermined. Described treatment: around 19 received Ad26.COV2.S at low or high dose, single or two shots; roughly 5 received placebo; per-sample allocation not given. Samples were taken on day 63 after the first vaccine or placebo injection. Adults aged 18-55 years in Boston included the donor. The vaccine antigen was prefusion-stabilized Wuhan SARS-CoV-2 spike. The germline V and J ends were trimmed by 6 bases and 3 bases, with 11 bases remaining between them. This CDR3 region has 13 residues. Looked up from germline, CDR1 is MNHEY and CDR2 is SVGAGI. Study conclusions and caveats: Total responses of T cells may have been underestimated by the analyses of TCR breadth and depth.

This sample comprised peripheral blood, obtained in a trial of Ad26.COV2.S vaccine versus placebo. The receptor was derived from a person aged 18 to 59 who received the Ad26.COV2.S COVID-19 vaccine or a placebo. The chain links TRBV6-5 to TRBJ1-1; possible D gene TRBD1, 6 bases. CDR3 amino acids: CASRHRVDTEAFF. For the CDR3, the DNA is TGTGCCAGCAGACACAGGGTTGACACTGAAGCTTTCTTT.